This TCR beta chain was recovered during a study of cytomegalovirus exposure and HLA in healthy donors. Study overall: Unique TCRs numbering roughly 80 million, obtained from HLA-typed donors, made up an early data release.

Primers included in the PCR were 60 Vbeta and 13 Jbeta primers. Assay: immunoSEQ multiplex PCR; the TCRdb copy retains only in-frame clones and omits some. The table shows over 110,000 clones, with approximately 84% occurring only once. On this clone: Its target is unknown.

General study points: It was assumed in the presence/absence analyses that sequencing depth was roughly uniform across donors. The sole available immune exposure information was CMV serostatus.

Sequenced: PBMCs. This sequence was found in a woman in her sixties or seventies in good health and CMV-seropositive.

CDR3: CATAAQGISGELFF. As DNA, the CDR3 is TGTGCCACCGCGGCCCAGGGAATAAGCGGGGAGCTGTTTTTT. The rearrangement uses TRBV10-3 and TRBJ2-2, with a weak D call TRBD1 (5 bases). Germline V gives CDR1 ENHRY, CDR2 SYGVKD. Trimming took off 10 bases at V and 7 bases at J, with 19 bases between the two ends. The CDR3 has 14 residues.